This T cell receptor (beta chain) was observed in a study of CD8+ T cells in alopecia areata. Study-wide points: Across lesional scalp, and particularly alopecia totalis/universalis, clonality surpassed that of normal scalp. Unlike in mice, where it was clearer, TCR sharing across patients was less clear, possibly HLA-related.

Lesional scalp punch biopsies and peripheral blood came from alopecia areata patients. CDR1 is SEHNR and CDR2 is FQNEAQ in the germline V gene (reference sequence). This CDR3 spans 14 amino acids. V lost 3 bases and J lost 5, with 13 bases in between. This clone was counted only a few times. Its antigen remains unknown. Extracted RNA was reverse transcribed, and the resulting cDNA served as sequencing template. Clones were read by immunoSEQ multiplex PCR, and TCRdb kept only the in-frame ones, dropping some. Altogether about 70,000 clones are present, approximately 45% being singletons, with the ten largest covering about a sixth.

J is TRBJ1-2 and V is TRBV7-9, with D maybe TRBD1 (5 bases). The clonotype was recovered from a human donor with alopecia areata. The specimen comprised CD8+ T cells sorted from blood, sampled at week 0. CDR3 in DNA: TGTGCCAGCAGCTTCGGGGGAGGACGTTATGGCTACACCTTC. Translation gives CASSFGGGRYGYTF.